This T cell receptor beta chain was sequenced for a study of blood T cell repertoires in COVID-19. Study context: COVID-19 samples collected from the United States, Italy and Spain covered acute and convalescent phases. The cDNA or gDNA used as material had been derived from T cells, B-cell-depleted T cells, or PBMCs.

The CDR3 length is 13 residues. The germline gives CDR1 SGHNT, CDR2 YYREEE (reference sequence). Deletions cut 4 bases from V and 0 bases from J, with 7 bases between. Original handling: Amplification from reference gene primers served as the basis for estimated nucleated cell counts. The method was immunoSEQ multiplex PCR; TCRdb's version includes in-frame clones alone and lacks a portion of them. The DNA was the basis for D and trimming; V, J and clone size are from that table. This repertoire shows about 65,000 clones, roughly 92% found once; its top ten account for 2.9%. This chain links TRBV5-4 with TRBJ2-5; D possibly corresponds to TRBD1 (5 bases). The source material was peripheral blood. This receptor was identified in a man aged 70-80 years with active COVID-19. The CDR3: CASSKGYQETQYF. The CDR3 DNA follows: TGTGCCAGCAGCAAGGGGTACCAAGAGACCCAGTACTTC.